These 10 T cell receptor beta chains came from one sample sequenced in a study of T cell repertoires in cytomegalovirus infection. TCRdb processed the reads anew with MiXCR; each CDR3 protein has one entry. The sample lists nearly 650,000 distinct CDR3 sequences, roughly a quarter occurring once. Sample: CD8+ T cells from PBMCs. These receptor sequences come from a human donor in good health (CMV status not recorded). Some clones in this sample may be carry-over from other donors' samples.

This clonotype was counted a few times. V gene TRBV3-1 combines with J gene TRBJ2-3; D may be TRBD2 (7 bases). This CDR3 has 16 residues. The V end was cut by 4 bases, the J end by 12 bases, with 26 bases between. Germline V gives CDR1 LGHDT, CDR2 YNNKEL (reference sequence). The CDR3 DNA reads TGTGCCAGCAGCCCGATCGGGGCGGGGGCGCTCCCTTTTCAGTATTTT. Amino acids: CASSPIGAGALPFQYF.

The chain has TRBV4-1 and TRBJ2-1; TRBD1 aligns across 9 bases. This CDR3 contains 15 residues. Germline trimming cut 3 bases from V and 5 bases from J; bases unmatched to any gene: 5. Germline V CDR1 and CDR2: MGHRA, YSYEKL. This chain's CDR3 is CASSQGQGGNNEQFF. CDR3 nucleotide sequence: TGCGCCAGCAGCCAGGGACAGGGAGGAAACAATGAGCAGTTCTTC.

The chain combines TRBV7-9 with TRBJ1-1; TRBD1 matches 9 bases. With 6 bases clipped from V and 1 base from J, the junction kept 6 bases outside the gene matches. The CDR3 is made up of 15 amino acids. Germline CDR1 is SEHNR and CDR2 is FQNEAQ (reference sequence). CDR3 in amino acids: CASRGRDRANTEAFF. The CDR3 nucleotides are TGTGCCAGCAGGGGACGGGACAGGGCGAACACTGAAGCTTTCTTT.

CDR3 nucleotide sequence: TGTGCCAGCAGTTTACGGGACAGGGGCCTCCAAGAGACCCAGTACTTC. Its translation: CASSLRDRGLQETQYF. The chain couples TRBV28 to TRBJ2-5, with TRBD1 identical over 10 bases. The CDR3 is 16 residues long. Germline values: CDR1 MDHEN, CDR2 SYDVKM. After removal of 2 bases from V and 1 base from J, the junction contained 4 bases not matched to a gene.

The chain combines TRBV4-3 with TRBJ2-1; D unresolved. Per germline, CDR1 LGHNA and CDR2 YSLEER. The V end was cut by 1 base, the J end by 4 bases, with 5 bases between. This CDR3 is built from 13 residues. CDR3 sequence reads: CASSQAQYNEQFF. The CDR3 nucleotides read TGCGCCAGCAGCCAAGCCCAATACAATGAGCAGTTCTTC.

The rearrangement joins TRBV6-2 or TRBV6-3 to TRBJ1-5; D is ambiguous. V was pared by 2 bases and J by 4 bases, with 15 bases between. This CDR3 region has 16 residues. Germline V gene sequence: CDR1 MNHEY, CDR2 SVGEGT. The CDR3 is CASSYVGILGNQPQHF. The CDR3 nucleotides are TGTGCCAGCAGTTACGTGGGGATCCTTGGGAATCAGCCCCAGCATTTT.

The genes are TRBV18 and TRBJ2-7; 10 bases line up with TRBD1. J lost 1 base, V lost 5 bases, and 5 bases had no gene match. Germline V gene lookup returns CDR1 KGHSH and CDR2 LQKENI. The CDR3 is 15 residues long. For the CDR3, the DNA is TGTGCCAGCTCATCCGGGACAGGGGCTTCCTACGAGCAGTACGTC. This translates into CASSSGTGASYEQYV.

The chain joins TRBV20-1 to TRBJ2-3, with 8 bases that match TRBD2. V lost 6 bases to trimming and J lost 4 bases; unmatched junction nucleotides: 6. The CDR3 loop spans 13 amino acids. Germline V CDR1 and CDR2: DFQATT, SNEGSKA (reference sequence). The CDR3 bases are TGCAGTGCACCGGGACTAGTCTCAGATACGCAGTATTTT. Its protein product is CSAPGLVSDTQYF.

The table lists this clonotype with many counts. V and J are TRBV5-4 and TRBJ2-7, with D possibly matching TRBD2 (6 bases). From germline, CDR1 is SGHNT and CDR2 YYREEE (reference sequence). V was pared by 2 bases and J by 6 bases, with 30 bases between. The CDR3 runs to 19 residues. The CDR3 protein is CASSFSGGVFRGEWSEQYF. CDR3 nucleotide sequence: TGTGCCAGCAGCTTTAGCGGAGGGGTGTTCCGGGGCGAGTGGAGCGAGCAGTACTTC.

The sample holds a few counts of this clonotype. This chain uses TRBV20-1 with TRBJ1-1; perhaps TRBD1 as D (5 bases). Looked up from germline, CDR1 is DFQATT and CDR2 is SNEGSKA (reference sequence). This CDR3 spans 14 amino acids. V was shortened by 6 bases and J by 0 bases, with 14 bases between the two germline ends. CDR3 coding DNA: TGCAGTGCGGAGGGCTACAGGATGAACACTGAAGCTTTCTTT. This translates into CSAEGYRMNTEAFF.